This T cell receptor beta chain was found in a study of blood T cells in healthy people across ages. Study summary: Capture via template switching afforded approximately one barcoded beta molecule per two T cells. Study-wide points: Strong correlation was found linking TCR beta diversity to naive T cell percentage.

The second PCR ran about 7 to 12 cycles with a sample-barcoded 5' primer and J-beta primers. A 12-random-nucleotide template-switch adaptor tagged each cDNA molecule. In TCRdb, the 5' RACE reads were re-called with MiXCR into one record per CDR3 protein. Of approximately 600,000 distinct CDR3 sequences listed, about 53% are singletons. With respect to this clonotype: The antigen is unknown.

This CDR3 region has 17 residues. Trimming took 3 bases from V and 4 from J; bases not matched to a gene: 11. The study isolated at least 6 million PBMCs from each sample. Specimen: blood. The chain links TRBV12-3 or TRBV12-4 to TRBJ2-2, with 7 bases lining up with TRBD1. The TCR was taken from a man in his 60s in good health. CDR3 amino acids: CASSLILGTGVTGELFF. DNA of the CDR3: TGTGCCAGCAGTTTGATATTGGGCACAGGGGTCACCGGGGAGCTGTTTTTT.